This is a list of T cell receptor beta chains from one sample in a study of T cell responses to AZD1222 COVID-19 vaccine. Measured with immunoSEQ multiplex PCR; TCRdb has only the in-frame clones, and not every one. The repertoire has tens of thousands of clones, roughly 87% of them found once; the top ten carry more than 25%. The source was peripheral blood, collected 28 days after the second AZD1222 dose. The receptors come from an adult who received the AZD1222 COVID-19 vaccine. CDR3s include the opening cysteine and the closing phenylalanine or tryptophan. The order of the fields is clone size, V gene, D gene, CDR3 protein. D genes are given only for firm matches. Size tells how often a clone was seen (once, few, many) or the class of an expanded clone, and some rows leave it out.

. TRBV6-1 TRBD1 CASSEPGTGASYEQYF
. TRBV2 . CASSGASPLHF
. TRBV6-1 . CASSDTKDTQYF
. TRBV5-4 . CASSLDPAGNYEQYF
once TRBV7-9 . CASSLTGSGPAFF
. TRBV7-3 TRBD2 CASSSSGRASYNEQFF
. TRBV6-5 . CASSGVDLFYGYTF
. TRBV6-4 . CASSVRAQETQYF
. TRBV6-5 . CASSYWVNSGANVLTF
. TRBV11-3 . CASSPRGGYEQYF
once TRBV15 . CATSRDRPGNSGNTIYF
. TRBV3-1/TRBV3-2 . CASSPISYEQYF
. TRBV7-9 . CASIIRDGALAFF
. TRBV3-1/TRBV3-2 . CASSQSSGANVLTF
. TRBV5-1 . CASSLDPASGNTIYF
. TRBV7-2 . CASSLAREGTSYGYTF
. TRBV19 . CASGFGGNYGYTF
. TRBV5-8 . CASSLAQVPGNTIYF
. TRBV2 TRBD1 CASSILDRDLNGYTF
. TRBV7-2 TRBD1 CASSLGQDQPQHF
. TRBV5-4 TRBD1 CASSLEPGTGRVQYF
. TRBV3-1/TRBV3-2 TRBD1 CASRLAGTANTEAFF
once TRBV27 TRBD1 CASRAGTGGWYGYTF
. TRBV18 TRBD1 CASSPRRDRVESGNTIYF
. TRBV5-4 . CASSLQGMFSGYTF
. TRBV5-1 TRBD1 CASSTGQALYEQYF
. TRBV28 TRBD1 CASRRQGANYGYTF
. TRBV24-1 TRBD2 CATSDPPGLAGNEQFF
once TRBV5-5 . CASSLVPGLDTGELFF
. TRBV5-1 . CASSLARYEQYF
. TRBV19 . CASTVRNGFTGELFF
once TRBV4-2 TRBD2 CASSQEAQTSGGTYEQYF
. TRBV19 . CASIGGRDQPQHF
. TRBV4-2 . CASSQDGTNSPLHF
. TRBV9 . CASSVVTGELFF
. TRBV10-1 TRBD1 CASSERDRGPLTEAFF
. TRBV27 . CASSFYKGDGGYTF
once TRBV10-3 TRBD2 CAISEFLAGEADTQYF
. TRBV28 TRBD1 CASSPGTGIYEQYF
. TRBV18 TRBD2 CASSAYSGSFPDTQYF
. TRBV7-2 . CASSSAQEPFF
few TRBV21-1 . CASSKGISVHYEQYF
. TRBV19 . CASSKGIGNNEQFF
. TRBV5-8 . CASSLGLTNSGNTIYF
few TRBV2 . CASKQGTSKETQYF
. TRBV5-1 . CASSPQPSSGNEKLFF
. TRBV10-3 . CAISEGDRTNEKLFF
. TRBV6-4 . CASSDSGTPNQPQHF
. TRBV5-1 TRBD2 CASSLGLARGNEQFF
. TRBV6-5 . CASSYRTSYGYTF
. TRBV6-5 . CASGVYYEQYF
. TRBV19 TRBD1 CASTRQGAGYNEQFF
. TRBV5-7 . CASSLFRQSLNQPQHF